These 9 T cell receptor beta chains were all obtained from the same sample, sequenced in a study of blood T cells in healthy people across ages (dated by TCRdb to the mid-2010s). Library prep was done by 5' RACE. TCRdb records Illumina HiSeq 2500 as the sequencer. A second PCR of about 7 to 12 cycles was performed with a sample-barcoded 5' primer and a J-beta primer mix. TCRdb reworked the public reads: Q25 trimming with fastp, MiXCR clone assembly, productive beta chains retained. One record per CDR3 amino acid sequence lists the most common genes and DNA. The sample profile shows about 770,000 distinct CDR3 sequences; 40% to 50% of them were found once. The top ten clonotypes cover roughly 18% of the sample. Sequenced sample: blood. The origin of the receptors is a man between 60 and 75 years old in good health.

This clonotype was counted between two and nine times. The CDR3 DNA is TGCAGCGTTGACGTGACAGGGAGTATCACAGATACGCAGTATTTT. Translating gives CSVDVTGSITDTQYF. The chain joins TRBV29-1 to TRBJ2-3, with 7 bases lining up with TRBD1. The CDR3 sequence is 15 residues long. Germline V gene sequence: CDR1 SQVTM, CDR2 ANQGSEA. V shed 3 bases and J 2 bases; nucleotides not matched to a gene: 8.

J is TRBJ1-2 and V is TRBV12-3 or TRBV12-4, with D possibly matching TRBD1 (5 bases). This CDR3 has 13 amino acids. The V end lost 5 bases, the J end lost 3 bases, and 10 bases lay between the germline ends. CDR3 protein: CASSPAGHYGYTF. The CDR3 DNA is TGTGCCAGCAGTCCTGCGGGGCACTATGGCTACACCTTC.

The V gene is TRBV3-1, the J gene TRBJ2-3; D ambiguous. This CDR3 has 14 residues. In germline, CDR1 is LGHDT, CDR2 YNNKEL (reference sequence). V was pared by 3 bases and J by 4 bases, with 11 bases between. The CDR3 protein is CASSHQLSADTQYF. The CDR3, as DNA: TGTGCCAGCAGCCACCAATTGAGCGCAGATACGCAGTATTTT.

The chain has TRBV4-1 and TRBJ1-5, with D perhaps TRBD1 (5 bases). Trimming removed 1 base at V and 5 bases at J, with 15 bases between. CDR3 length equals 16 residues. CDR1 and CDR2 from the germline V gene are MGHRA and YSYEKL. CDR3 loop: CASSQVGSRVDQPQHF. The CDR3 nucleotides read TGCGCCAGCAGCCAAGTGGGAAGCAGGGTCGATCAGCCCCAGCATTTT.

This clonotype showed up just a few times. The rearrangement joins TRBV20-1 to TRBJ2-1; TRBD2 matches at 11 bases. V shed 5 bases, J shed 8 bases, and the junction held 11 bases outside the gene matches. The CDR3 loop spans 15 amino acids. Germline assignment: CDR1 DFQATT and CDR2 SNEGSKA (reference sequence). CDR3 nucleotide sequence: TGCAGTGCTCCGAGACGGACTAGCGGGTTTCATGAGCAGTTCTTC. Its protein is CSAPRRTSGFHEQFF.

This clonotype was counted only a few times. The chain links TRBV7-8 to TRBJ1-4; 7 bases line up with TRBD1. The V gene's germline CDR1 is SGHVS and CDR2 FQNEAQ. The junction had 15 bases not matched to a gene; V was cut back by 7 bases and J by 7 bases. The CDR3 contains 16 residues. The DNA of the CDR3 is TGTGCCAGCACGCTGGACAGGTCCTTCTCGGGTGAAAAACTGTTTTTT. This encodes CASTLDRSFSGEKLFF.

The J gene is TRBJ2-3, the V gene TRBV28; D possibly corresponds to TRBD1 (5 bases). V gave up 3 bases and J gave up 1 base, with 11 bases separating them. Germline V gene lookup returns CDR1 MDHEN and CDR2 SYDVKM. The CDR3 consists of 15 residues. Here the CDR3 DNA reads TGTGCCAGCAGTTTTCCAGGGTCAGGCACAGATACGCAGTATTTT. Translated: CASSFPGSGTDTQYF.

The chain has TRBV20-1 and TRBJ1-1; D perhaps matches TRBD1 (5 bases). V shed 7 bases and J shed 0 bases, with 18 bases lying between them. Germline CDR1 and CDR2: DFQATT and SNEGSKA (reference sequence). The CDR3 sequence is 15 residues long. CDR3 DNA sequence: TGCAGTGGGACCGGTGGGACTTATTTGAACACTGAAGCTTTCTTT. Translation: CSGTGGTYLNTEAFF.

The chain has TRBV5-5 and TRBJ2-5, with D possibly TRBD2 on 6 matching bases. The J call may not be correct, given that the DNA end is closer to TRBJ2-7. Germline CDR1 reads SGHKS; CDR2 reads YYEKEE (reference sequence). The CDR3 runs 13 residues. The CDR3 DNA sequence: TGTGCCAGCAGCTTGGGGGAGGCCTACGAGCAGTACTTC. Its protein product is CASSLGEAYEQYF.